These 24 T cell receptor beta chains came from one sample sequenced in a study of shared clonotypes between healthy human individuals. Naive CD8 cells lacked CD45RO and underwent positive selection for CCR7, leaving out terminally differentiated effector memory CD45RA+ cells. Measured with immunoSEQ multiplex PCR; TCRdb has only the in-frame clones, and not every one. The table includes some 2.1 million clones, 90% to 95% detected once. The sample consisted of naive CD8+ T cells from PBMCs. These receptors all stem from a man younger than 35 in good health. Some clones in this sample may be carry-over from other donors' samples.

V is TRBV28 and J is TRBJ1-1; D is undetermined. This CDR3 has 16 amino acids. Trimming stripped 5 bases from V and 5 bases from J, with 21 bases between. The V gene's germline CDR1 is MDHEN and CDR2 SYDVKM. The CDR3: CASSPPWGRGETEAFF. The CDR3 DNA follows: TGTGCCAGCAGTCCCCCCTGGGGTCGAGGTGAAACTGAAGCTTTCTTT.

V is TRBV9 and J is TRBJ2-1; 7 bases match TRBD2. Germline V CDR1 and CDR2: SGDLS, YYNGEE. V lost 4 bases and J lost 3; bases outside the gene matches: 7. This CDR3 contains 15 residues. CDR3 sequence: CASSLLGGSYNEQFF. DNA of the CDR3: TGTGCCAGCAGCCTTCTTGGCGGGAGCTACAATGAGCAGTTCTTC.

The chain recombines TRBV15 with TRBJ2-6; no definite D call. This CDR3 spans 18 amino acids. With 4 bases removed from V and 1 base from J, the gap between germline ends came to 17 bases. Germline assignment: CDR1 LNHNV and CDR2 YYDKDF (reference sequence). The CDR3 here is CATSILPPSTSGANVLTF. The DNA for the CDR3 is TGTGCCACCAGCATCCTCCCCCCCTCAACGTCTGGGGCCAACGTCCTGACTTTC.

This chain connects TRBV28 to TRBJ1-2; D is unresolved. This CDR3 contains 12 residues. CDR1 is MDHEN and CDR2 is SYDVKM in the germline V gene. With 7 bases removed from V and 0 bases from J, the gap between germline ends came to 6 bases. The CDR3 is CASIGSNYGYTF. CDR3 nucleotides: TGTGCCAGCATCGGATCTAACTATGGCTACACCTTC.

As for this clone: This sample also contains other DNA sequences that code for the same CDR3. The rearrangement uses TRBV5-5 and TRBJ2-7; D is unclear. The V and J ends lost 0 bases and 3 bases respectively, with 7 bases between them. This CDR3 has 13 amino acids. Germline CDR1 SGHKS, CDR2 YYEKEE (reference sequence). CDR3: CASSLVPSYEQYF. CDR3 DNA sequence: TGTGCCAGCAGCTTGGTGCCCAGCTACGAGCAGTACTTC.

The rearrangement joins TRBV5-1 to TRBJ2-1; D gene uncertain. The germline V gene encodes CDR1 SGHRS and CDR2 YFSETQ. The CDR3 consists of 14 residues. Trimming removed 4 bases from V and 8 bases from J, with 16 bases in between. CDR3 loop: CASSLGRASYEQFF. CDR3 in DNA: TGCGCCAGCAGCCTTGGAAGGGCTAGTTATGAGCAGTTCTTC.

The V and J genes are TRBV19 and TRBJ1-5; D is unclear. CDR3 length: 12 amino acids. Trimming left V 3 bases short and J 6 bases short, with 6 bases between. From germline, CDR1 is LNHDA and CDR2 SQIVND (reference sequence). The CDR3 loop is CASSMTSQPQHF. CDR3 bases: TGTGCCAGTAGTATGACGTCTCAGCCCCAGCATTTT. The complete variable domain, with remaining parts taken from reference TRBV19 and TRBJ1-5, reads DGGITQSPKYLFRKEGQNVTLSCEQNLNHDAMYWYRQDPGQGLRLIYYSQIVNDFQKGDIAEGYSVSREKKESFPLTVTSAQKNPTAFYLCASSMTSQPQHFGDGTRLSIL.

The V and J genes are TRBV7-6 and TRBJ2-3, with D possibly being TRBD1 or TRBD2 (6 bases each). V dropped 5 bases and J dropped 7 bases, with 19 bases sitting between them. This CDR3 is built from 15 residues. Germline assignment: CDR1 SGHVS and CDR2 FNYEAQ. The CDR3 bases are TGTGCCAGCAGCCCAACGGGACCCCGGGGGCATACGCAGTATTTT. Translated: CASSPTGPRGHTQYF. Based on the CDR3 plus reference TRBV7-6 and TRBJ2-3, the full variable domain is GAGVSQSPRYKVTKRGQDVALRCDPISGHVSLYWYRQALGQGPEFLTYFNYEAQQDKSGLPNDRFSAERPEGSISTLTIQRTEQRDSAMYRCASSPTGPRGHTQYFGPGTRLTVL.

The gene calls are TRBV10-3 and TRBJ1-2; TRBD1 matches at 7 bases. V gave up 0 bases and J gave up 6 bases; unmatched junction bases: 1. The CDR3 totals 13 residues. Per the germline V gene, CDR1 is ENHRY and CDR2 is SYGVKD. In DNA, the CDR3 is TGTGCCATCAGTGAGTCCCAGGGGGATGGCTACACCTTC. Encoded protein: CAISESQGDGYTF.

The chain links TRBV6-1 to TRBJ2-1, with TRBD2 identical over 8 bases. Germline CDR1 and CDR2: MNHNS and SASEGT. Losses at the gene ends were 8 bases for V and 7 bases for J; bases not matched to a gene: 13. This CDR3 contains 15 residues. The CDR3 loop is CASLEPAGVQNEQFF. In DNA form, the CDR3 reads TGTGCCAGCCTGGAACCAGCGGGAGTTCAGAATGAGCAGTTCTTC.

The genes are TRBV5-6 and TRBJ1-1; perhaps TRBD1 as D (6 bases). The germline V gene has CDR1 SGHDT and CDR2 YYEEEE. V was clipped by 0 bases and J by 3 bases, with 15 bases between them. This CDR3 spans 16 amino acids. The CDR3 here is CASSLVPGAEDTEAFF. CDR3 DNA: TGTGCCAGCAGCTTGGTTCCAGGGGCGGAGGACACTGAAGCTTTCTTT.

The chain is built from TRBV27 and TRBJ2-5; D is perhaps TRBD2 (5 bases). From germline, CDR1 is MNHEY and CDR2 SMNVEV (reference sequence). The CDR3 loop spans 14 amino acids. The V end lost 6 bases, the J end lost 5 bases, and 16 bases lay between the germline ends. DNA of the CDR3: TGTGCCAGCAGCCTACGGGGTCAGAGGGAGACCCAGTACTTC. It specifies CASSLRGQRETQYF.

The rearrangement joins TRBV28 to TRBJ2-2; 11 bases fit TRBD1. CDR3 length equals 15 residues. J was trimmed by 5 bases and V by 6 bases; bases with no gene match: 5. The V gene's germline CDR1 is MDHEN and CDR2 SYDVKM. The chain's CDR3 is CASSTRDRGTGELFF. The CDR3 DNA reads as TGTGCCAGCAGCACCCGGGACAGGGGGACCGGGGAGCTGTTTTTT.

The chain recombines TRBV30 with TRBJ2-3; possibly TRBD1 for D (5 bases). The CDR3 is 18 amino acids. Trimming shortened V by 2 bases and J by 2 bases, and 23 bases separated the two germline ends. Germline CDR1 reads GTSNPN; CDR2 reads SVGIG (reference sequence). This CDR3 is CAWSRAGFLGVITDTQYF. As DNA, the CDR3 is TGTGCCTGGAGTCGGGCAGGGTTCCTAGGGGTAATCACAGATACGCAGTATTTT.

The rearrangement joins TRBV9 to TRBJ2-7; TRBD2 might be the D (7 bases). This CDR3 region has 16 residues. V was pared by 3 bases and J by 3 bases, with 19 bases between. Germline assignment: CDR1 SGDLS and CDR2 YYNGEE. The DNA of the CDR3 is TGTGCCAGCAGCGGGCATGGGGGGGCCCTCCTCTACGAGCAGTACTTC. This translates into CASSGHGGALLYEQYF.

Written as DNA, the CDR3 is TGTGCCAGCAGGACGGTGGCAGGGGTTACAGATACGCAGTATTTT. As protein: CASRTVAGVTDTQYF. The chain employs TRBV7-9 and TRBJ2-3; TRBD1 is a possible D gene (6 bases). Germline values: CDR1 SEHNR, CDR2 FQNEAQ (reference sequence). The CDR3 covers 15 residues. Trimming left V 6 bases short and J 3 bases short, with 16 bases between.

Written as DNA, the CDR3 is TGCGCCAGCAGCTTGGAGGAGCGGGATCTATACGAGCAGTACTTC. Translating it yields CASSLEERDLYEQYF. The chain links TRBV5-1 to TRBJ2-7; TRBD2 aligns across 7 bases. This CDR3 spans 15 amino acids. V was pared by 0 bases and J by 4 bases, with 7 bases of the junction left unmatched. Germline V gives CDR1 SGHRS, CDR2 YFSETQ.

The chain joins TRBV4-1 to TRBJ2-5, with a weak D call TRBD2 (6 bases). V was cut by 0 bases and J by 1 base, with 12 bases left in between. Per the germline V gene, CDR1 is MGHRA and CDR2 is YSYEKL. The CDR3 contains 16 residues. This CDR3 reads CASSQDAGTFQETQYF. The CDR3 DNA follows: TGCGCCAGCAGCCAAGACGCAGGGACTTTCCAAGAGACCCAGTACTTC.

The chain uses TRBV7-2 and TRBJ2-2; D is unclear. This CDR3 has 13 amino acids. V was clipped by 1 base and J by 6 bases, with 6 bases between them. Looked up from germline, CDR1 is SGHTA and CDR2 is FQGNSA. DNA for the CDR3: TGTGCCAGCAGCTTAGAGGAGTCCGGGGAGCTGTTTTTT. Amino acid sequence: CASSLEESGELFF. Based on the CDR3 plus reference TRBV7-2 and TRBJ2-2, the full variable domain is GAGVSQSPSNKVTEKGKDVELRCDPISGHTALYWYRQSLGQGLEFLIYFQGNSAPDKSGLPSDRFSAERTGGSVSTLTIQRTQQEDSAVYLCASSLEESGELFFGEGSRLTVL.

V usage is TRBV9 and J usage is TRBJ2-7; D gene unclear. This CDR3 is built from 13 residues. The V and J ends lost 0 bases and 6 bases respectively, with 10 bases between them. Germline CDR1 is SGDLS and CDR2 is YYNGEE. CDR3 sequence: CASSVDNVLEQYF. DNA for the CDR3: TGTGCCAGCAGCGTAGACAACGTCCTCGAGCAGTACTTC.

Regarding this clone: This same CDR3 is encoded by further DNA sequences in the sample. This chain uses TRBV27 with TRBJ1-5; no reliable D call. Germline values: CDR1 MNHEY, CDR2 SMNVEV (reference sequence). The CDR3 contains 13 residues. The V gene lost 6 bases and the J gene lost 1 base, with 7 bases spanning the gap. CDR3 DNA sequence: TGTGCCAGCAGCCTCGGAAGCAATCAGCCCCAGCATTTT. It specifies CASSLGSNQPQHF.

The V gene is TRBV28, the J gene TRBJ1-4; 7 nucleotides match TRBD1. CDR1 is MDHEN and CDR2 is SYDVKM in the germline V gene. The CDR3 covers 14 residues. The V and J ends lost 3 bases and 5 bases, in that order; junction bases with no gene match: 3. CDR3 protein: CASSLTGLNEKLFF. The DNA for the CDR3 is TGTGCCAGCAGTTTGACAGGGCTGAATGAAAAACTGTTTTTT.

The V gene is TRBV6-5, the J gene TRBJ2-2; no reliable D call. The CDR3 loop spans 14 amino acids. The germline gives CDR1 MNHEY, CDR2 SVGAGI. Deletions cut 6 bases from V and 3 bases from J, with 11 bases between. The CDR3 reads CASRLSSYTGELFF. The CDR3, as DNA: TGTGCCAGCAGACTCTCTAGTTACACCGGGGAGCTGTTTTTT.

The gene calls are TRBV19 and TRBJ2-2, with 7 positions matching TRBD1. Per the germline V gene, CDR1 is LNHDA and CDR2 is SQIVND (reference sequence). This CDR3 region has 15 residues. Trimming cost V 8 bases and J 3 bases; bases outside gene matches: 9. The CDR3 coding sequence is TGTGCCAGTGGGCCCTACAGGGGTGACACCGGGGAGCTGTTTTTT. As protein: CASGPYRGDTGELFF.